These 11 T cell receptor beta chains were all obtained from the same sample, sequenced in a study of graft-versus-host responses after intestinal transplantation. Using immunoSEQ multiplex PCR, the repertoire was profiled, and TCRdb retains in-frame clones only, with some absent. The data contain some 79,000 clones, about 89% of them seen just once; the ten biggest clones take up approximately 0.34%. Their antigens remain unidentified. Sequencing was performed on unstimulated CD4+ T cells sorted from spleen or lymph node cells, taken before intestinal transplant. The receptors come from a human donor who received an intestinal transplant.

The chain carries TRBV6-5 and TRBJ2-3; 10 bases map to TRBD1. The V and J ends lost 2 bases and 4 bases, in that order; junction bases with no gene match: 3. The CDR3 totals 15 residues. CDR1 and CDR2 from the germline V gene are MNHEY and SVGAGI. In DNA form, the CDR3 reads TGTGCCAGCAGTTACGGGACAGGGGTTGCAGATACGCAGTATTTT. Protein product: CASSYGTGVADTQYF.

The CDR3 DNA reads TGTGCCAGCAGTCTGGCTTATAGCAATCAGCCCCAGCATTTT. Translation gives CASSLAYSNQPQHF. The chain joins TRBV6-1 to TRBJ1-5; D call uncertain. Germline values: CDR1 MNHNS, CDR2 SASEGT. The length of the CDR3 is 14 residues. The V and J ends lost 5 bases and 0 bases respectively, with 8 bases between them.

This chain uses TRBV27 with TRBJ1-5, with D possibly being TRBD1 (5 bases). The germline CDR1 and CDR2 sequences are MNHEY and SMNVEV (reference sequence). The CDR3 is 15 amino acids. Trimming left V 4 bases short and J 6 bases short, with 16 bases between. CDR3 sequence reads: CASSSGGGVGQPQHF. The CDR3 region has the DNA TGTGCCAGCAGTTCCGGTGGGGGGGTGGGTCAGCCCCAGCATTTT.

The chain joins TRBV7-6 to TRBJ2-3; 7 nucleotides align to TRBD2. J gave up 2 bases and V 8 bases, and 13 bases lay outside the gene matches. The CDR3 contains 16 residues. Germline assignment: CDR1 SGHVS and CDR2 FNYEAQ. This CDR3 reads CASSKGGGTTTDTQYF. In DNA form, the CDR3 reads TGTGCCAGCTCCAAAGGCGGCGGGACTACCACAGATACGCAGTATTTT.

The chain has TRBV11-2 and TRBJ2-1; no clear D. This CDR3 has 12 residues. Germline V lookup: CDR1 SGHAT, CDR2 FQNNGV. Trimming cost V 1 base and J 6 bases, with 4 bases left between them. In DNA form, the CDR3 reads TGTGCCAGCAGCTTAGCAGGCAATGAGCAGTTCTTC. This codes for CASSLAGNEQFF.

J is TRBJ2-5 and V is TRBV10-2; 8 nucleotides align to TRBD1. In germline, CDR1 is WSHSY, CDR2 SAAADI. This CDR3 contains 15 residues. The ends lost 6 bases at V and 4 bases at J; junction bases unmatched: 10. DNA of the CDR3: TGCGCCAGCAGGCCTGACAGGGGAGGTGGAGAGACCCAGTACTTC. This gives the protein CASRPDRGGGETQYF.

The V call is TRBV2, the J call TRBJ2-6; tentatively, D is TRBD1 (6 bases). The CDR3 has 18 residues. Germline CDR1 SNHLY, CDR2 FYNNEI. Trimming took off 5 bases at V and 0 bases at J, with 17 bases between the two ends. Written as DNA, the CDR3 is TGTGCCAGCAGTAACAGGGAAAAAACTAACTCTGGGGCCAACGTCCTGACTTTC. Encoded protein: CASSNREKTNSGANVLTF.

The gene calls are TRBV7-2 and TRBJ2-3; 7 bases are shared with TRBD2. CDR3 length: 14 amino acids. CDR1 and CDR2 from the germline V gene are SGHTA and FQGNSA. Unmatched junction bases numbered 3, after V lost 1 base and J lost 5 bases. CDR3 amino acids: CASSLGDYLDTQYF. In DNA form, the CDR3 reads TGTGCCAGCAGCTTAGGGGACTACCTAGATACGCAGTATTTT.

This chain uses TRBV5-1 with TRBJ2-2, with D possibly matching TRBD1 (8 bases). Germline V gene sequence: CDR1 SGHRS, CDR2 YFSETQ. The V gene lost 4 bases and the J gene lost 4 bases, with 17 bases spanning the gap. The CDR3 has 16 amino acids. CDR3 sequence: CASSDRGGPGTGELFF. The CDR3 DNA sequence: TGCGCCAGCAGCGACAGGGGAGGGCCGGGCACCGGGGAGCTGTTTTTT. The full variable domain, with the rest looked up from reference TRBV5-1 and TRBJ2-2, is KAGVTQTPRYLIKTRGQQVTLSCSPISGHRSVSWYQQTPGQGLQFLFEYFSETQRNKGNFPGRFSGRQFSNSRSEMNVSTLELGDSALYLCASSDRGGPGTGELFFGEGSRLTVL.

V gene TRBV6-1 combines with J gene TRBJ1-3; 9 nucleotides align to TRBD1. Germline V gene sequence: CDR1 MNHNS, CDR2 SASEGT. Losses at the gene ends were 5 bases for V and 4 bases for J; bases not matched to a gene: 6. This CDR3 is 15 amino acids long. For the CDR3, the DNA is TGTGCCAGCAGTCCCCGGACAGGGGTGGGAAACACCATATATTTT. Its protein product is CASSPRTGVGNTIYF.

J is TRBJ2-3 and V is TRBV28; TRBD2 matches 15 bases. Germline V gene lookup returns CDR1 MDHEN and CDR2 SYDVKM. The V and J ends lost 4 bases and 5 bases, in that order; junction bases with no gene match: 13. CDR3 length: 19 residues. DNA of the CDR3: TGTGCCAGCAGTTCCCCTATTATCGGACTAGCGGGGGGGCAAGATACGCAGTATTTT. It translates to CASSSPIIGLAGGQDTQYF.